A selection of T cell receptor beta chains follows, all from one sample in a study of T cell responses to AZD1222 COVID-19 vaccine. Assay used: immunoSEQ multiplex PCR; TCRdb lists only in-frame clones, some missing. The sample has about 130,000 clones, approximately 90% seen once. The sample consisted of peripheral blood, taken on day 0 of AZD1222 vaccination. These receptors were collected from an adult in good health. The CDR3 runs from the conserved cysteine through the conserved F or W. D genes are given only for firm matches. The size entry is marked missing in some rows and otherwise reads once, few, many or a size class.

length: 16
size: once
V: TRBV18
D: .
J: TRBJ2-2
DNA: TGTGCCAGCTCACCAGGGCCCGCTAGGAACACCGGGGAGCTGTTTTTT
CDR3: CASSPGPARNTGELFF

length: 13
size: .
V: TRBV3-1/TRBV3-2
D: .
J: TRBJ2-2
DNA: TGTGCCAGCAGCCAAGGGGGTGCCGGGGAGCTGTTTTTT
CDR3: CASSQGGAGELFF

length: 14
size: .
V: TRBV2
D: .
J: TRBJ1-5
DNA: TGTGCCAGCAGTTACCCACAGGGTCGACAGCCCCAGCATTTT
CDR3: CASSYPQGRQPQHF

length: 12
size: .
V: TRBV30
D: .
J: TRBJ1-1
DNA: TGTGCCTGGACTGCGGGCCCAGCTGAAGCTTTCTTT
CDR3: CAWTAGPAEAFF

length: 15
size: .
V: TRBV5-4
D: .
J: TRBJ1-5
DNA: TGTGCCAGCAGCTTGGACCAGGGAAGATGGGAGCCCCAGCATTTT
CDR3: CASSLDQGRWEPQHF

length: 13
size: .
V: TRBV7-2
D: TRBD2
J: TRBJ2-7
DNA: TGTGCCAGCAGCTCGCGGGGGGGCTACGAGCAGTACTTC
CDR3: CASSSRGGYEQYF

length: 12
size: .
V: TRBV10-1
D: .
J: TRBJ1-5
DNA: TGCGCCAGCAGTGACGGCACACTGGGCCAGCATTTT
CDR3: CASSDGTLGQHF

length: 16
size: .
V: TRBV7-9
D: .
J: TRBJ2-6
DNA: TGTGCCAGCAGCTTAGAGTCGGGCTCTGGGGCCAACGTCCTGACTTTC
CDR3: CASSLESGSGANVLTF

length: 20
size: .
V: TRBV3-1/TRBV3-2
D: .
J: TRBJ2-2
DNA: TGTGCCAGCAGCCAAGAGTTAGTGACTAGGCGTCCACGTGGTCCCGGGGAGCTGTTTTTT
CDR3: CASSQELVTRRPRGPGELFF

length: 11
size: .
V: TRBV12-3/TRBV12-4
D: .
J: TRBJ1-3
DNA: TGTGCCAGCAGTTCCGGGACATTATTATATTTT
CDR3: CASSSGTLLYF

length: 16
size: .
V: TRBV5-4
D: .
J: TRBJ2-3
DNA: TGTGCCAGCAGCTTGGCAGTGGCCTTGGGCACAGATACGCAGTATTTT
CDR3: CASSLAVALGTDTQYF

length: 15
size: .
V: TRBV2
D: .
J: TRBJ1-3
DNA: TGTGCCAGCAGTGCCCAGGCTTTTTCTGGAAACACCATATATTTT
CDR3: CASSAQAFSGNTIYF

length: 12
size: .
V: TRBV7-2
D: .
J: TRBJ2-5
DNA: TGTGCCAGCAGCCCCATGGGGGAGACCCAGTACTTC
CDR3: CASSPMGETQYF

length: 16
size: .
V: TRBV4-1
D: .
J: TRBJ1-1
DNA: TGCGCCAGCAGCCAAGGGAGGGGGGGGAAAAACACTGAAGCTTTCTTT
CDR3: CASSQGRGGKNTEAFF

length: 15
size: .
V: TRBV29-1
D: .
J: TRBJ1-1
DNA: TGCAGCGTTGAAGATTACAGGCCGGCCGTAGCTGAAGCTTTCTTT
CDR3: CSVEDYRPAVAEAFF

length: 15
size: few
V: TRBV2
D: TRBD1
J: TRBJ2-7
DNA: TGTGCCAGCAGCGCCGGGCAGGGACAGGGGAACGAGCAGTACTTC
CDR3: CASSAGQGQGNEQYF

length: 16
size: .
V: TRBV28
D: .
J: TRBJ1-1
DNA: TGTGCCAGCAGTTTTTCTGGGGTGATAGACAACACTGAAGCTTTCTTT
CDR3: CASSFSGVIDNTEAFF

length: 18
size: once
V: TRBV13
D: TRBD1
J: TRBJ2-1
DNA: TGTGCCAGCAGCCCCCCGCCCCCCGGGGACAGGGATAAAGATGAGCAGTTCTTC
CDR3: CASSPPPPGDRDKDEQFF

length: 15
size: .
V: TRBV7-6
D: .
J: TRBJ1-6
DNA: TGTGCCAGCAGCTTAGTCAGCTCCTATAATTCACCCCTCCACTTT
CDR3: CASSLVSSYNSPLHF

length: 14
size: .
V: TRBV19
D: .
J: TRBJ1-1
DNA: TGTGCCAGTAGTACCTTTCCGGGGCTCGCTGAAGCTTTCTTT
CDR3: CASSTFPGLAEAFF

length: 13
size: few
V: TRBV7-8
D: TRBD2
J: TRBJ2-7
DNA: TGTGCCAGCAGCCGTAGCGGGGAGTACGAGCAGTACTTC
CDR3: CASSRSGEYEQYF

length: 17
size: once
V: TRBV4-1
D: TRBD2
J: TRBJ2-3
DNA: TGCGCCAGCAGCCAACAAGGTGGGACTAGGGGCACAGATACGCAGTATTTT
CDR3: CASSQQGGTRGTDTQYF

length: 13
size: few
V: TRBV28
D: .
J: TRBJ2-7
DNA: TGTGCCATCCTCAACAGGGGAGGGGGCGAGCAGTACTTC
CDR3: CAILNRGGGEQYF

length: 14
size: .
V: TRBV5-1
D: .
J: TRBJ2-3
DNA: TGCGCCAGCAGCTTGGGGCAGGAGGCAGATACGCAGTATTTT
CDR3: CASSLGQEADTQYF

length: 15
size: .
V: TRBV21-1
D: .
J: TRBJ1-2
DNA: TGTGCCAGCAGCTTAGGCAGGGGGCTGTTCTATGGCTACACCTTC
CDR3: CASSLGRGLFYGYTF

length: 15
size: .
V: TRBV5-1
D: TRBD1
J: TRBJ2-7
DNA: TGCGCCAGCAGCTCGAGACAGGGGTCCTCCTACGAGCAGTACTTC
CDR3: CASSSRQGSSYEQYF

length: 19
size: .
V: TRBV5-1
D: .
J: TRBJ1-6
DNA: TGCGCCAGCAGCTTGGCTCCTTTCCTCAGAGGGGACTATAATTCACCCCTCCACTTT
CDR3: CASSLAPFLRGDYNSPLHF

length: 14
size: .
V: TRBV3-1/TRBV3-2
D: .
J: TRBJ1-5
DNA: TGTGCCAGCAGCCAACGCGGCAGTAATCAGCCCCAGCATTTT
CDR3: CASSQRGSNQPQHF

length: 14
size: .
V: TRBV7-2
D: .
J: TRBJ2-5
DNA: TGTGCCAGCAGCTTCCAGGGGTCCGGGGAGACCCAGTACTTC
CDR3: CASSFQGSGETQYF

length: 15
size: .
V: TRBV4-3
D: .
J: TRBJ2-7
DNA: TGCGCCAGCAGCCAAGACGGACCTCCAACCTACGAGCAGTACTTC
CDR3: CASSQDGPPTYEQYF

length: 16
size: .
V: TRBV5-4
D: TRBD2
J: TRBJ2-5
DNA: TGTGCCAGCAGCTTGCCCGGGACTAGCTCCCTCGGGACCCAGTACTTC
CDR3: CASSLPGTSSLGTQYF

length: 16
size: .
V: TRBV19
D: TRBD1
J: TRBJ1-5
DNA: TGTGCCAGTAATAGCCCGGGACAGGGGGCGAATCAGCCCCAGCATTTT
CDR3: CASNSPGQGANQPQHF

length: 12
size: .
V: TRBV5-1
D: .
J: TRBJ2-7
DNA: TGCGCCAGCAGGTCCAGCGGCTACGAGCAGTACTTC
CDR3: CASRSSGYEQYF

length: 16
size: .
V: TRBV7-9
D: TRBD2
J: TRBJ2-7
DNA: TGTGCCAGCAGCTTTTTAACTAGCGGGGACTTCTACGAGCAGTACTTC
CDR3: CASSFLTSGDFYEQYF

length: 13
size: .
V: TRBV30
D: TRBD1
J: TRBJ1-1
DNA: TGTGCCTGGAGTAAACTGCAGGGGGCTGAAGCTTTCTTT
CDR3: CAWSKLQGAEAFF

length: 16
size: .
V: TRBV18
D: TRBD1
J: TRBJ2-1
DNA: TGTGCCAGCTCACCAGACGACAGGGGGAACTACAATGAGCAGTTCTTC
CDR3: CASSPDDRGNYNEQFF

length: 16
size: .
V: TRBV3-1/TRBV3-2
D: .
J: TRBJ1-3
DNA: TGTGCCAGCAGCCAAGATCCGAAGGGCTCTGGAAACACCATATATTTT
CDR3: CASSQDPKGSGNTIYF

length: 15
size: .
V: TRBV5-5
D: .
J: TRBJ2-7
DNA: TGTGCCAGCAGCCCGACAGCTCAATCACTCTACGAGCAGTACTTC
CDR3: CASSPTAQSLYEQYF

length: 14
size: .
V: TRBV30
D: .
J: TRBJ1-2
DNA: TGTGCCTGGAGTGTAAAGGTTTCTGTCTATGGCTACACCTTC
CDR3: CAWSVKVSVYGYTF

length: 16
size: .
V: TRBV24-1
D: TRBD1
J: TRBJ2-1
DNA: TGTGCCACCAGTGAAGGACAGGGTGGCACCTACAATGAGCAGTTCTTC
CDR3: CATSEGQGGTYNEQFF

length: 15
size: .
V: TRBV2
D: TRBD2
J: TRBJ2-7
DNA: TGTGCCAGCAGTTTAATAGCGGGGGGCGCCTACGAGCAGTACTTC
CDR3: CASSLIAGGAYEQYF

length: 15
size: few
V: TRBV28
D: TRBD2
J: TRBJ2-7
DNA: TGTGCCAGCAGTTTAGACGGGACTATCACCTACGAGCAGTACTTC
CDR3: CASSLDGTITYEQYF

length: 15
size: .
V: TRBV10-2
D: TRBD2
J: TRBJ2-5
DNA: TGCGCCAGCAGGGGTAGCGGGGGGGCCGCAGAGACCCAGTACTTC
CDR3: CASRGSGGAAETQYF

length: 13
size: .
V: TRBV5-1
D: TRBD2
J: TRBJ2-3
DNA: TGCGCCAGCGGTATGGGGGGGACAGATACGCAGTATTTT
CDR3: CASGMGGTDTQYF

length: 16
size: once
V: TRBV28
D: TRBD2
J: TRBJ2-1
DNA: TGTGCCAGCATTGCCGGGACTAGCGTTTCCTACAATGAGCAGTTCTTC
CDR3: CASIAGTSVSYNEQFF

length: 15
size: .
V: TRBV28
D: .
J: TRBJ2-7
DNA: TGTGCCAGCAGTTTACCTAGCGAAGGGTCCTACGAGCAGTACTTC
CDR3: CASSLPSEGSYEQYF

length: 14
size: .
V: TRBV6-6
D: TRBD1
J: TRBJ1-5
DNA: TGTGCCAGCGCCGGGACAGGGGGCTTTCAGCCCCAGCATTTT
CDR3: CASAGTGGFQPQHF

length: 13
size: .
V: TRBV3-1/TRBV3-2
D: TRBD1
J: TRBJ1-2
DNA: TGTGCCAGCAAGGGACAGGGGATATCTGGCTACACCTTC
CDR3: CASKGQGISGYTF